This T cell receptor beta chain was obtained from a study of T cell repertoires in cytomegalovirus infection. Study outcomes and limitations: The response measured ex vivo was dominated by TCR beta clonotypes (HLA-C-restricted and CMV-specific).

This clonotype was seen a few times. Its antigen is undetermined. Relative to the germline gene, one junction end is altered; a read error may explain this. TCRdb recomputed calls from the reads with MiXCR, one row per CDR3 protein. The sample has about 530,000 distinct CDR3 sequences, more than 25% seen once; the top ten hold 13%. The CDR3 sequence is 13 residues long. The germline CDR1 and CDR2 sequences are SGHVS and FNYEAQ. Sample: PBMCs. The TCR sequence derives from a human donor in good health (CMV status not recorded). Some clones in this sample may be carry-over from other donors' samples. The J gene is TRBJ2-7, the V gene TRBV7-6, with 7 bases identical to TRBD1. In DNA form, the CDR3 reads TGTGCAAGCACCGGGACAGACTCCTACGAGCAGTACTTC. It codes for CASTGTDSYEQYF.